This TCR beta chain emerged from a study of blood T cell repertoires in COVID-19. Study as a whole: Whether acute or convalescent, the COVID-19 samples came from the United States, Italy and Spain. T cells, B-cell-depleted T cells, or PBMCs supplied cDNA or gDNA.

In the original analysis: Amplification from reference gene primers served as the basis for estimated nucleated cell counts. Profiling relied on immunoSEQ multiplex PCR, and the TCRdb table lists in-frame clones only, not all of them. V, J and clone size were drawn from that table, and D and trimming were deduced from the DNA. In the table there are 650,000 to 800,000 clones, 70% to 90% of which are singletons. V trimming: 5 bases; J trimming: 6 bases; junction bases outside the gene matches: 21. In germline, CDR1 is MNHNY, CDR2 SVGAGI (reference sequence). The CDR3 runs 20 residues. The material sequenced was peripheral blood. The chain is built from TRBV6-6 and TRBJ2-1; 11 nucleotides agree with TRBD1. The TCR was taken from a woman younger than 30 with acute or convalescent COVID-19. The CDR3 here is CASSLTYRTGGLPALNEQFF. The DNA for the CDR3 is TGTGCCAGCAGTCTAACCTACCGGACAGGGGGCTTACCAGCCCTCAATGAGCAGTTCTTC.